This T cell receptor beta chain originates from a study of cytomegalovirus exposure and HLA in healthy donors (TCRdb year 2017). Concerning the study at large: An earlier analysis of approximately 590 of the donors reported about 290 Gb of sequence data and roughly 110 million unique TCR beta sequences from roughly 180 million T cells. Around 320 gigabases of sequencing data and approximately 85 million unique TCR sequences were included in an early release covering roughly 600 HLA-typed donors. The genetic ancestry cluster associated with self-reported Caucasian donors included over 65% of the approximately 400 genotyped donors. The study aimed to test whether signatures of past pathogen exposure could be identified by cataloging public T cell receptors. The study profiled the T cell repertoires of 550 to 700 subjects by immunosequencing and related them to cytomegalovirus serostatus. In addition to the first cohort of 650 to 800 subjects, a separate validation cohort of 120 different subjects was used. To predict cytomegalovirus infection status, the study brought together high-throughput TCR immunosequencing, statistical association of individual TCRs with disease status, and machine learning. In a later analysis, previously published TCR beta repertoires from more than 500 donors were re-analyzed and high-resolution HLA genotyping was added so that TCR occurrence patterns could be studied. Rather than using new phenotypic data, the later analysis identified candidate immune exposures from TCR beta sequences and from how often those sequences occurred across donors. In an earlier analysis of a few hundred of the donors, high-throughput TCR beta sequencing was used to judge whether each TCR beta V gene segment behaved as functional or pseudogenic. Donor age, sex, ethnicity and CMV serostatus were compiled together with the repertoire data. A later genetic analysis used genome-wide SNP genotypes for about 65% of the 666 donors, treating that subset as a discovery cohort. Every discovery cohort repertoire had been produced on one sequencing platform. HLA typing included class I and class II loci at four-digit resolution. The number of donors typed differed by locus, with about 629-630 for A, B, C, DRB1 and DQB1, 522 for DQA1, 606 for DPA1, and some 440 for DPB1. A handful of DR-DQ haplotypes were treated as single units for association and clustering because of strong linkage in the cohort. Among 300 to 500 genotyped donors of the cohort, an average of roughly 230,000 unique TCR beta nucleotide sequences was sequenced per donor, of which approximately 18% were non-productive. Paper-wide results and their limitations: HLA typing was unavailable for some donors at each locus, so association tests used only the typed subset. Correlated functional status among segregating V segments might be attributable to linkage disequilibrium, but an unknown experimental factor could not be ruled out. In a later analysis, TCR association rates were found to vary across HLA loci, with the most associated TCRs seen for DRB1 alleles and the fewest for HLA-C alleles. Most TCR sequences were seen in very few donors, while some public TCRs were found in many individuals. V-gene and J-gene trimming of TCR beta chains was associated with a missense DCLRE1C variant in a later genetic analysis, and the association was replicated in an independent cohort. An earlier analysis of approximately 570 of the donors showed that most TCR beta V segments appeared in productive rearrangements either about 87% or about 30% of the time, which broadly matched IMGT annotations. In this cohort, only TCR beta chains were sequenced, and detectable features were limited by the absence of alpha or paired-chain data. A later analysis associated some 17,000 TCR beta sequences with specific HLA alleles at a false discovery rate of 0.05. The classifier was reported to diagnose cytomegalovirus status with high specificity and sensitivity in both the original and validation cohorts. The presence/absence analyses assumed that sequencing depth was roughly uniform across donors, and that assumption may not be true. Strong co-occurrence of HLA alleles, especially DR and DQ, made assigning TCR associations to individual alleles difficult. Some IMGT-functional V segments, including TRBV6-2 and TRBV6-3, could not be told apart with the 87-base-pair reads, so those segments were excluded. Because counts were too low, 15 or so rarely observed V segments, including chromosome 9 orphons, were excluded from the earlier analysis of some 540 of the donors. A group of highly shared sequence variants was considered likely to be a technical artifact of the sequencing pipeline. In vitro tests confirmed that a few of the cytomegalovirus-associated TCR beta chains recognize cytomegalovirus antigens. Several of the top co-occurrence clusters appeared to be linked to parvovirus B19, influenza, CMV and Epstein-Barr virus, according to a later analysis. The study listed 150 to 200 TCR beta chains as associated with cytomegalovirus. A later analysis found that HLA-associated TCR beta chains were more clonally expanded and had lower generation probabilities than equally common non-associated chains. Compared with the approximately 670-donor mean, donors in an Asian-associated ancestry cluster had fewer N-insertions in productive TCRs, according to a later genetic analysis. According to a later analysis, most CMV-associated TCR beta chains appeared to be HLA-restricted, and the HLA associations seemed to be driven largely by CMV exposure. For the cohort, immune exposure information was limited to CMV serostatus. A further reported finding was that TCR beta sequences accurately predicted the HLA-A and HLA-B alleles for most subjects in the first cohort. It was suggested by the authors that the approach could potentially be generalized to other disease states and immunological phenotypes.

The method behind the library was the immunoSEQ multiplex PCR assay. The multiplex PCR relied on a mix of 60 forward primers for TCR Vbeta segments and 13 reverse primers for TCR Jbeta segments. Amplification of the CDR3 region of rearranged TCR beta genes was performed with a multiplex PCR assay on genomic DNA. Amplified TCR beta libraries were sequenced as 87-base-pair reads on the Illumina HiSeq System. Regarding the original processing steps: A later analysis counted approximately 74 million unique TCR beta chains across the 690 or so repertoires, and some 12 million of these chains were shared by at least two donors. Raw reads were error-corrected and collapsed into unique sequences with a nearest-neighbor algorithm that merged closely related sequences to remove PCR and sequencing errors. V, D and J gene segments were assigned by aligning CDR3 sequences to IMGT reference sequences. For a sequence to be retained, at least a six-nucleotide match to both a V gene segment and a J gene segment was required. Rearrangements were called productive when the CDR3 lacked stop codons and stayed in frame with V and J; all others were non-productive. Following IMGT convention, CDR3 was defined as the stretch from the second conserved V-encoded cysteine up to the conserved J-encoded phenylalanine. The earlier analysis of some 600 of the donors excluded sequences that lacked an unambiguous match to a single V gene segment. In an earlier analysis of roughly 600 of the donors, a V segment was called functional when productive rearrangements were above 56.7%, and segregating when the standard deviation between donors exceeded 5%. A statistical classification framework was developed to diagnose cytomegalovirus status using the catalog of TCR beta chain sequences. In a later analysis, V and J genes were assigned by comparing TCR nucleotide sequences against IMGT/GENE-DB human TR gene sequences. Using the TCRdist pipeline, a later analysis assigned CDR3 sequences along with most-parsimonious VDJ recombination scenarios. A later analysis defined each TCR beta chain by its CDR3 amino acid sequence plus V-gene family, and excluded reads lacking a unique V-gene family. To address suspected cross-contamination and a sequencing artifact, a later analysis removed a few hundred highly shared, low-generation-probability nucleotide sequences. For each public chain, a later analysis derived a clonal expansion index from normalized ranks of inferred template counts within each repertoire. In a later analysis, generation probabilities were computed using a VDJ recombination model fitted to out-of-frame rearrangements, and the results were checked against IGoR. A later analysis scored TCR-TCR, TCR-HLA and TCR-CMV co-occurrence with hypergeometric tests, applying a repertoire-size bias correction to TCR pairs. A later analysis estimated false discovery rates by permuting HLA or CMV assignments 20 times. In a later analysis, co-occurring TCRs were grouped with DBSCAN, and TCRdist sequence similarity was added when clustering was performed within HLA-allele-positive subsets. Repertoires with fewer than 30,000 or more than 120,000 public chains were left out of co-occurrence clustering, as were several repertoires with anomalous nucleotide sharing. In its TCRdb copy, this immuneACCESS table keeps in-frame sequences only and misses some clones. Where compared with another copy, unresolved V genes explain less than half of these, and the others have no known cause. V, J and clone size are taken as reported in that table, and D and trimming were inferred from the DNA itself. The sample table records about 110,000 clones; 71% of these occur just once. The top ten clones comprise 2.8% of the sample.

With regard to this clone: What this receptor recognizes is not known. Per-base quality was not reported, and no clone a single base away is much larger than it.

CDR1 and CDR2, looked up from the germline V gene, are SGHTA and FQGNSA. Compared with germline, V lacks 3 bases and J lacks 6 bases; bases without a gene match: 7. The CDR3, from cysteine to phenylalanine, totals 14 residues. Only the CDR3 portion is preserved as DNA: 42 bases, with reading frame beginning at the first base. The cohort comprised more than 550 healthy bone marrow donors. At the time of sampling, all cohort members were nominally healthy, though unrecorded immune exposures were likely present. The donor was CMV seronegative and was included in the group of several hundred seronegative cohort members. Each donor provided a peripheral blood sample, and peripheral blood mononuclear cells were used for TCR beta sequencing. Genomic DNA extraction from the blood cell samples was performed with the Qiagen DNeasy Blood Extraction Kit.

The sequence is built from TRBV7-2 and TRBJ2-7; 8 junctional bases match TRBD1. Sequenced input: PBMCs. The origin of this receptor is a female donor in good health and CMV-seronegative. The nucleotides are TGTGCCAGCAGCTTCGGACAGGGCAAGAGCGAGCAGTACTTC. Translated, this is CASSFGQGKSEQYF. Extended through the reference TRBV7-2 and TRBJ2-7 proteins, this CDR3 yields the full variable domain: GAGVSQSPSNKVTEKGKDVELRCDPISGHTALYWYRQSLGQGLEFLIYFQGNSAPDKSGLPSDRFSAERTGGSVSTLTIQRTQQEDSAVYLCASSFGQGKSEQYFGPGTRLTVT.